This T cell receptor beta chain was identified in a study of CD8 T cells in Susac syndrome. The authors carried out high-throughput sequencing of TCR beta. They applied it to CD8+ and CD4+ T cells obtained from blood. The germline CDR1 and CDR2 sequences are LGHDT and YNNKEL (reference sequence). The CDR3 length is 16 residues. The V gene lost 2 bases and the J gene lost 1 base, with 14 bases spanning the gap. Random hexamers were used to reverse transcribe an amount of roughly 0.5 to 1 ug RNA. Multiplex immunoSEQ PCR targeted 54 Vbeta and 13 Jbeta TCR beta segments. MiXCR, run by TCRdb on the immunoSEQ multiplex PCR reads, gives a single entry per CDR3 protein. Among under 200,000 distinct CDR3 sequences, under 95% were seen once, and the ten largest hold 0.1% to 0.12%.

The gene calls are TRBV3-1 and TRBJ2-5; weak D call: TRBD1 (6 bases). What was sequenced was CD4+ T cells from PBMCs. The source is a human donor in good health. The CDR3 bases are TGTGCCAGCAGCCAAATTCGGACAGTGGGCCAAGAGACCCAGTACTTC. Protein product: CASSQIRTVGQETQYF.